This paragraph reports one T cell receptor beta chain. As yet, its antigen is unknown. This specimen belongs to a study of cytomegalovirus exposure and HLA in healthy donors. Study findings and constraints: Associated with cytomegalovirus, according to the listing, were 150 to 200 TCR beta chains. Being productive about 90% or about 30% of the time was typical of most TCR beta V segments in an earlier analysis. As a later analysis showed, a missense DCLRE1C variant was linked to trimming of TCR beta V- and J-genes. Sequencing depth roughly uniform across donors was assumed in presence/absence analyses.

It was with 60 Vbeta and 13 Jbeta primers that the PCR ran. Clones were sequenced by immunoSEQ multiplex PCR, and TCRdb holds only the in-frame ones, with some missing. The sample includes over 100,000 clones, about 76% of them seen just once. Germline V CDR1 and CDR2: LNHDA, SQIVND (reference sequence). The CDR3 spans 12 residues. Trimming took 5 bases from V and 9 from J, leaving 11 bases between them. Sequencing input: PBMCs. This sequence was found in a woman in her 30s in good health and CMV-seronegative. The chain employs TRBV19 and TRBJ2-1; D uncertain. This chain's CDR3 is CASSLPLGEQFF. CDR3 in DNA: TGTGCCAGTAGTCTCCCCCTCGGTGAGCAGTTCTTC.